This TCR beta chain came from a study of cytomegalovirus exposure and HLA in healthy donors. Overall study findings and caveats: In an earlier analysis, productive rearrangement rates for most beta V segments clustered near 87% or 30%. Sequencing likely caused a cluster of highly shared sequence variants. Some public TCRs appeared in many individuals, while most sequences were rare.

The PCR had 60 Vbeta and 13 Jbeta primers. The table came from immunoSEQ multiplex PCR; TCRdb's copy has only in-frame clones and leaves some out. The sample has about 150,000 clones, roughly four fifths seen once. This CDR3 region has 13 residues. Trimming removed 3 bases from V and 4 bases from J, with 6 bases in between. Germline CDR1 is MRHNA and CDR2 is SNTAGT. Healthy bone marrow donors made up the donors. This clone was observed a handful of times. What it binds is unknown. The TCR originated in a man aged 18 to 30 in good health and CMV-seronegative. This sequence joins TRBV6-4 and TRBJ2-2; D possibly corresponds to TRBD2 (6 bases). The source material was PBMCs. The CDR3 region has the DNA TGTGCCAGCAGTGAAGCGGGCACCGGGGAGCTGTTTTTT. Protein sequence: CASSEAGTGELFF.